This is a list of T cell receptor beta chains from one sample in a study of blood T cell repertoires in COVID-19. Here immunoSEQ multiplex PCR was the method, and the copy in TCRdb shows in-frame clones only, minus some. The repertoire includes under 20,000 clones, more than 75% of them detected once, and more than 15% sits in the top ten. The material sequenced was peripheral blood. The receptors stem from a human donor in a cohort sampled during active COVID-19. Each CDR3 is given with its conserved first and last residue. The D gene is left open where the match is weak. For some rows the clone size is stated as once, few or many, or as a class when expanded; others skip it.

.,.,TRBV5-4,TRBJ2-6,TGTGCCAGCAGCACCTCGGGGGCGCAGGGGGGCCCTGGGGCCAACGTCCTGACTTTC,CASSTSGAQGGPGANVLTF
.,.,TRBV9,TRBJ1-5,TGTGCCAGCAGCGACCGGGGCAATCAGCCCCAGCATTTT,CASSDRGNQPQHF
.,.,TRBV27,TRBJ1-1,TGTGCCAGCAGTTTAATTGGGACACCGAACACTGAAGCTTTCTTT,CASSLIGTPNTEAFF
TRBD1,once,TRBV4-2,TRBJ1-3,TGTGCCAGCAGTAGGCTAGGGGGCGAATCTGGAAACACCATATATTTT,CASSRLGGESGNTIYF
TRBD2,.,TRBV29-1,TRBJ2-1,TGCAGCGTTAAGGCTAATCGAGGTAGCGGGGGGGTCGATTTATACAATGAGCAGTTCTTC,CSVKANRGSGGVDLYNEQFF
TRBD1,.,TRBV7-2,TRBJ2-4,TGTGCCAGCAGCAGATCGGGACAGCTTACACTAGCCAAAAACATTCAGTACTTC,CASSRSGQLTLAKNIQYF
.,few,TRBV7-5,TRBJ2-4,TGTGCCAGAAGCTCTGAAGGCCTAGCGGACGGGGCCAAAAACATTCAGTACTTC,CARSSEGLADGAKNIQYF
.,.,TRBV7-8,TRBJ1-1,TGTGCCAGCAGCTTAGAGGGGTTCCAGACTGAAGCTTTCTTT,CASSLEGFQTEAFF
.,.,TRBV5-3,TRBJ1-3,TGTGCCAGAAGCTGTACTATACAGGAGAGAAACACCATATATTTT,CARSCTIQERNTIYF
TRBD2,.,TRBV11-2,TRBJ2-7,TGTGCCAGCAGCTTGGGGGGACTAGCGGGAGGGACGCGGGAGCAGTACTTC,CASSLGGLAGGTREQYF
TRBD1,.,TRBV3-1/TRBV3-2,TRBJ2-3,TGTGCCAGCAGCCAACAGACAGGGGCCACAGATACGCAGTATTTT,CASSQQTGATDTQYF
.,.,TRBV4-1,TRBJ1-3,TGCGCCAGCAGCCAATCTTTGAGGTCCTTGGGAAACACCATATATTTT,CASSQSLRSLGNTIYF
TRBD1,once,TRBV27,TRBJ2-3,TGTGCCAGCACTTACAGGGGGCAGGGAGATACGCAGTATTTT,CASTYRGQGDTQYF
.,.,TRBV5-4,TRBJ2-3,TGTGCCAGCAGCCCTCGACAGGTTACAGATACGCAGTATTTT,CASSPRQVTDTQYF
.,.,TRBV7-9,TRBJ2-1,TGTGCCAGCAGCGCCCGGGACAATGAGCAGTTCTTC,CASSARDNEQFF
.,.,TRBV6-2/TRBV6-3,TRBJ2-5,TGTGCCAGCAGCCGCACCCGGGGGTTCCAAGAGACCCAGTACTTC,CASSRTRGFQETQYF
TRBD2,.,TRBV7-2,TRBJ2-7,TGTGCAAGCGCGGGGGGCAGGACCTACTACGAGCAGTACTTC,CASAGGRTYYEQYF
TRBD2,.,TRBV7-2,TRBJ2-3,TGTGCCAGCAGCTTAGTCGGTGGGAGGGCCCCAGATACGCAGTATTTT,CASSLVGGRAPDTQYF
TRBD2,.,TRBV27,TRBJ2-5,TGTGCCAGCAGTTTAGGGCGGGAGGGCCCAGAGACCCAGTACTTC,CASSLGREGPETQYF
.,.,TRBV12-3/TRBV12-4,TRBJ1-2,TGTGCCAGCAGTTTAAGGGCCCGGGACTACACCTTC,CASSLRARDYTF
.,.,TRBV6-2/TRBV6-3,TRBJ2-1,TGTGCCAGCAGCCAGACGGGGTCGTCGGGGTTCTTC,CASSQTGSSGFF
.,few,TRBV4-2,TRBJ1-3,TGTGCCAGCAGCCATTTCCTCGACTCCGCCTCTGGAAACACCATATATTTT,CASSHFLDSASGNTIYF
.,.,TRBV19,TRBJ2-3,TGTGCCAGTAGTAGGGGGGACAGTCGGGCCTCCCTCCAGTATTTT,CASSRGDSRASLQYF
TRBD1,.,TRBV27,TRBJ1-1,TGTGCCAGCAGCCCGACAGGGGCGGGGAGCACTGAAGCTTTCTTT,CASSPTGAGSTEAFF
TRBD2,once,TRBV7-9,TRBJ2-7,TGTGCCAGCAGCTTGGAGATAGCGGGAACCTACGAGCAGTACTTC,CASSLEIAGTYEQYF
TRBD1,.,TRBV2,TRBJ1-4,TGTGCCAGCAGACCCGGGACAGGGAATGAAAAACTGTTTTTT,CASRPGTGNEKLFF
TRBD2,.,TRBV28,TRBJ2-1,TGTGCCAGCAGTTCCCACGGGAGGAACAATGAGCAGTTCTTC,CASSSHGRNNEQFF
.,.,TRBV19,TRBJ1-1,TGTGCCAGTAGCATAAAAGCGGCCACTGAAGCTTTCTTT,CASSIKAATEAFF
TRBD2,.,TRBV13,TRBJ2-1,TGTGCCAGCAGCCGACTAGCTCCTAATGAGCAGTTCTTC,CASSRLAPNEQFF
.,.,TRBV6-6,TRBJ2-2,TGTGCCAGCAGCCAAAAACAGGGTAACGGGGAGCTGTTTTTT,CASSQKQGNGELFF
.,.,TRBV3-1/TRBV3-2,TRBJ2-7,TGTGCCAGCAGTCCAGGGGACGAGCAGTACTTC,CASSPGDEQYF
TRBD1,.,TRBV18,TRBJ1-5,TGTGCCAGCTCACCCGGACAGATACGACAGGGTCAGCCCCAGCATTTT,CASSPGQIRQGQPQHF
TRBD1,.,TRBV12-3/TRBV12-4,TRBJ2-7,TGTGCCAGCAGTTATACAGGGGACGGCGAGCAGTACTTC,CASSYTGDGEQYF
TRBD1,.,TRBV19,TRBJ2-6,TGTGCCAGTAGCCCCTGGACAGGGGGAAAAGGGGCCAACGTCCTGACTTTC,CASSPWTGGKGANVLTF
TRBD1,.,TRBV19,TRBJ1-2,TGTGCCAGTAGCCCTACCGGGACAGGGAACTATGGCTACACCTTC,CASSPTGTGNYGYTF
.,.,TRBV18,TRBJ2-7,TGTGCCAGCTCACCGAAACTAGGTAACGAGCAGTACTTC,CASSPKLGNEQYF
TRBD1,.,TRBV19,TRBJ2-1,TGTGCCAGTAGTACCGCCGGGACAGGGGTGAACAATGAGCAGTTCTTC,CASSTAGTGVNNEQFF
TRBD2,.,TRBV9,TRBJ2-1,TGTGCCAGCAGCGTAGTTTCGACTAGCGGGGCTTACAACAATGAGCAGTTCTTC,CASSVVSTSGAYNNEQFF
.,.,TRBV29-1,TRBJ1-3,TGCAGCGCCGATGGGCCCGGCGGAAACACCATATATTTT,CSADGPGGNTIYF
.,.,TRBV5-4,TRBJ2-2,TGTGCCAGCAGCTTAAAAACGGGAGCAGCCACCGGGGAGCTGTTTTTT,CASSLKTGAATGELFF
.,.,TRBV2,TRBJ1-1,TGTGCCAGCAGTGTTGAGCGACCCGCTGAAGCTTTCTTT,CASSVERPAEAFF
TRBD1,few,TRBV6-2/TRBV6-3,TRBJ2-5,TGTGCCAGCAGTGACAGGGATACGGAGACCCAGTACTTC,CASSDRDTETQYF
TRBD1,.,TRBV7-9,TRBJ1-2,TGTACTCCCGGAACAGGGGGCTTGGGTGATGGCTACACCTTC,CTPGTGGLGDGYTF
.,.,TRBV7-8,TRBJ2-7,TGTGCCAGCAGCCCCCAGGAAGGGAGCTCCTACGAGCAGTACTTC,CASSPQEGSSYEQYF
.,.,TRBV5-1,TRBJ2-3,TGCGCCAGCAGCGCTCAGGGGCAGACACACACAGATACGCAGTATTTT,CASSAQGQTHTDTQYF
.,.,TRBV2,TRBJ2-7,TGTGCCAGCAGTTTAGCGGCCGGATACGAGCAGTACTTC,CASSLAAGYEQYF
.,.,TRBV5-5,TRBJ1-1,TGTGCCAGCAGCTTGTTTACCCGGGACACGGAAGCTTTCTTT,CASSLFTRDTEAFF
.,.,TRBV2,TRBJ1-1,TGTGCCAGCACCCCGGGGGGGATGAACACTGAAGCTTTCTTT,CASTPGGMNTEAFF
TRBD1,.,TRBV19,TRBJ2-7,TGTGCCAGTAGTATAACGGGACAGGGTTTCGAGTCCTACGAGCAGTACTTC,CASSITGQGFESYEQYF